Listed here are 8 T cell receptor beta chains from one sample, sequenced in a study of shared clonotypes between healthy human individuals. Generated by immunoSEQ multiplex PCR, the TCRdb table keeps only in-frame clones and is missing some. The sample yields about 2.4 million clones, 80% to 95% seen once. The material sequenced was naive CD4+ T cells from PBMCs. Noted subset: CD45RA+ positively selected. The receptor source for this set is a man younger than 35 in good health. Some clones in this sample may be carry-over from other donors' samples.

CDR3 bases: TGTGCCAGCAGCAAGGGGAATGAGCAGTTCTTC. Translating it yields CASSKGNEQFF. V usage is TRBV5-6 and J usage is TRBJ2-1; a possible D gene is TRBD1 (5 bases). Trimming left V 4 bases short and J 7 bases short, with 6 bases between. The germline gives CDR1 SGHDT, CDR2 YYEEEE. The CDR3 loop spans 11 amino acids. The entire variable domain, with the rest obtained from reference TRBV5-6 and TRBJ2-1, is as follows: DAGVTQSPTHLIKTRGQQVTLRCSPKSGHDTVSWYQQALGQGPQFIFQYYEEEERQRGNFPDRFSGHQFPNYSSELNVNALLLGDSALYLCASSKGNEQFFGPGTRLTVL.

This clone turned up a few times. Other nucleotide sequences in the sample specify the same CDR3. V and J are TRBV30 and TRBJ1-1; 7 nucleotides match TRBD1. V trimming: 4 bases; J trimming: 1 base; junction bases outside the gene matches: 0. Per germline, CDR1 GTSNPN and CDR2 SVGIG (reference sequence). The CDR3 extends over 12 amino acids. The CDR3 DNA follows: TGTGCCTGGACAGGGGGGAACACTGAAGCTTTCTTT. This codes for CAWTGGNTEAFF.

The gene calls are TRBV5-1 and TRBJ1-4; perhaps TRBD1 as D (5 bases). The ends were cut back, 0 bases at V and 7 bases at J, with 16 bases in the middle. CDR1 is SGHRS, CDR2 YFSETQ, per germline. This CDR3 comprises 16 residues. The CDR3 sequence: CASSLGGQGRREKLFF. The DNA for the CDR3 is TGCGCCAGCAGCTTGGGGGGCCAGGGCCGGCGTGAAAAACTGTTTTTT.

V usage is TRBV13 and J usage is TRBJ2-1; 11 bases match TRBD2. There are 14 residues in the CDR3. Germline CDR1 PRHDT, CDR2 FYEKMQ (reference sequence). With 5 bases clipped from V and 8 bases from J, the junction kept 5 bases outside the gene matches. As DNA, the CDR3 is TGTGCCAGCAGCCTCACTAGCGGGAGCGATGAGCAGTTCTTC. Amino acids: CASSLTSGSDEQFF.

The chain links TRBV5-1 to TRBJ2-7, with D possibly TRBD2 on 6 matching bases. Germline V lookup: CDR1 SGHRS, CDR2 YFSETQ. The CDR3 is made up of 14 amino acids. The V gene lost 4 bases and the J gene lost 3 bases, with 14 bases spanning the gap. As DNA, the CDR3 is TGCGCCAGCAGCACCGGGACTGCAGGCTACGAGCAGTACTTC. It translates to CASSTGTAGYEQYF.

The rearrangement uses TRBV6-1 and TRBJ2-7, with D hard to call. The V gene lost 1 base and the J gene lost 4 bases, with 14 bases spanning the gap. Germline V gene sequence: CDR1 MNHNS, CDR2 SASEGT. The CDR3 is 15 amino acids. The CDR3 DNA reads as TGTGCCAGCAGTGAAGTAGCTAGGACCTTTTACGAGCAGTACTTC. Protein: CASSEVARTFYEQYF.

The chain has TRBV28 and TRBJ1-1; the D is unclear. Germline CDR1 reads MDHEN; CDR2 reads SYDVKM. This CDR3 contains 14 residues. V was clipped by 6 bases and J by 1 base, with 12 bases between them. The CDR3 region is CASRLSQPNTEAFF. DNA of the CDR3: TGTGCCAGCAGGCTCAGCCAGCCGAACACTGAAGCTTTCTTT.

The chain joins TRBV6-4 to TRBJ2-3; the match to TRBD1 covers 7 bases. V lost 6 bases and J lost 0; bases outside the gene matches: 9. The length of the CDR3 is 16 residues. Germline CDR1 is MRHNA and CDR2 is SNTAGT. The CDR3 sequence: CASRPTGASSTDTQYF. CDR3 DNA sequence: TGTGCCAGCAGGCCCACAGGGGCCTCAAGCACAGATACGCAGTATTTT.